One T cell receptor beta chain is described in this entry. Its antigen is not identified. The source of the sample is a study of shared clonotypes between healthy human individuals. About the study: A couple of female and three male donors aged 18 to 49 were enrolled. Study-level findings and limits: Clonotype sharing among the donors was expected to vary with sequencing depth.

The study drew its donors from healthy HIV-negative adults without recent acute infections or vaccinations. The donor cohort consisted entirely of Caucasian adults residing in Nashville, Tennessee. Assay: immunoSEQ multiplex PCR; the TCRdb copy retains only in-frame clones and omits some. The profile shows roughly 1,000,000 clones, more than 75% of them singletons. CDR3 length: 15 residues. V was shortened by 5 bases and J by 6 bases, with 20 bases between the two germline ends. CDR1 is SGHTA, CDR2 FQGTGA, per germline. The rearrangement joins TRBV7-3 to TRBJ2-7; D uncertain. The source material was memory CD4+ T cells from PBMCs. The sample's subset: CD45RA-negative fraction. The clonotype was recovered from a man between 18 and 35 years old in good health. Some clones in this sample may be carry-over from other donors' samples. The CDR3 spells CASSPNGPPAGEQYF. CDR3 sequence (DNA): TGTGCCAGCAGCCCCAACGGGCCACCCGCCGGCGAGCAGTACTTC.